This T cell receptor (beta chain) came from a study of blood T cell repertoires in COVID-19. In the original analysis: Amplifying reference gene primers gave estimates of nucleated cell counts. The table came from immunoSEQ multiplex PCR; TCRdb's copy has only in-frame clones and leaves some out. V and J calls and clone size are given by that table; D and trimming were obtained from the DNA. The table records 88,000 or so clones, less than 90% of them present only once. CDR1 is ENHRY and CDR2 is SYGVKD in the germline V gene. This CDR3 is built from 13 residues. V was pared by 4 bases and J by 9 bases, with 3 bases of the junction left unmatched. The table lists this clone with a few counts.

Sequenced material: peripheral blood. The clonotype was recovered from a man aged 55 to 70 with acute or convalescent COVID-19. The rearrangement uses TRBV10-3 and TRBJ1-6; 7 bases line up with TRBD1. The CDR3 sequence: CAISVGTVSPLHF. The CDR3 nucleotides read TGTGCCATCAGTGTAGGGACAGTTTCACCCCTCCACTTT.